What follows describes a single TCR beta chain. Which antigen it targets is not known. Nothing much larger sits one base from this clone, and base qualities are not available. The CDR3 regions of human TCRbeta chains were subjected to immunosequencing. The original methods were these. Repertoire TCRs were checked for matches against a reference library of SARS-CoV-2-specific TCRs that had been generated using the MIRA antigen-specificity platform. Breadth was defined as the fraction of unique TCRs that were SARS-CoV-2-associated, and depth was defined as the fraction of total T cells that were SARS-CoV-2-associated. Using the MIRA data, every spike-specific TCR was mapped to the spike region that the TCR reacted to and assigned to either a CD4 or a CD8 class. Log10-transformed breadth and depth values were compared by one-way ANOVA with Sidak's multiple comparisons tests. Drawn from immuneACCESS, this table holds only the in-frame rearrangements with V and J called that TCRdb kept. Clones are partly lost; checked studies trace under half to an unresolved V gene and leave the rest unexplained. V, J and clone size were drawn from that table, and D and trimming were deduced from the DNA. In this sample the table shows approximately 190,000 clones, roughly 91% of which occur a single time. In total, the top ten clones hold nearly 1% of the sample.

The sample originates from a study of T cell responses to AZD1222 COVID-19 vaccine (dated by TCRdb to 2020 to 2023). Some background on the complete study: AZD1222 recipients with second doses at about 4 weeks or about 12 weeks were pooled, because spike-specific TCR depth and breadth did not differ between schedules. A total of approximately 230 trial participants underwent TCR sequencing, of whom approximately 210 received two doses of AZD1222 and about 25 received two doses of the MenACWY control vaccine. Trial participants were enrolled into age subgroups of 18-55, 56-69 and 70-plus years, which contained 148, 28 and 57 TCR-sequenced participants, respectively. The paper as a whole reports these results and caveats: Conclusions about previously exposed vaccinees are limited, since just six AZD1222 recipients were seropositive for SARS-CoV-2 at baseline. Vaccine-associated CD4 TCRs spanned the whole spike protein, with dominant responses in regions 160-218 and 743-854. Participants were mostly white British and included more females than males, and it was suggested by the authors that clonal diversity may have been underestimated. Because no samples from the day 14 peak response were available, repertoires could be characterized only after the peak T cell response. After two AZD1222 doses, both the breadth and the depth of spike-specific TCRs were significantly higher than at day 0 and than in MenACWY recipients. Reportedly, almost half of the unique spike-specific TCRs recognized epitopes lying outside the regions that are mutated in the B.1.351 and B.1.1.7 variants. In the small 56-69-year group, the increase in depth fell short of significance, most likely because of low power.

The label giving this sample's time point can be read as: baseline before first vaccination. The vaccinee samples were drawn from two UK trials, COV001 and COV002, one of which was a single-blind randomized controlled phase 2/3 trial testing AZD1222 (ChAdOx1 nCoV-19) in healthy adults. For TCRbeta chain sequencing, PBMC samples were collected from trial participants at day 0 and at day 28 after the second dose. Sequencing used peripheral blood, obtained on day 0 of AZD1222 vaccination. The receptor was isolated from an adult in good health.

In nucleotides, the sequence is TGTGCCAGCTCACCACGACAGAGCCAGAACACTGAAGCTTTCTTT. Translated, this is CASSPRQSQNTEAFF. The rearrangement combines TRBV18 with TRBJ1-1; the D gene is perhaps TRBD1, from 5 matching bases. The CDR3 starts with the cysteine, ends with the phenylalanine, and has 15 residues. Only CDR3 DNA is held: 45 bases, read in frame from base 1. V gives up 1 base and J gives up 1 base, and the segment between their germline ends measures 10 bases. CDR1 and CDR2 were assigned from the germline V gene as KGHSH and LQKENI.